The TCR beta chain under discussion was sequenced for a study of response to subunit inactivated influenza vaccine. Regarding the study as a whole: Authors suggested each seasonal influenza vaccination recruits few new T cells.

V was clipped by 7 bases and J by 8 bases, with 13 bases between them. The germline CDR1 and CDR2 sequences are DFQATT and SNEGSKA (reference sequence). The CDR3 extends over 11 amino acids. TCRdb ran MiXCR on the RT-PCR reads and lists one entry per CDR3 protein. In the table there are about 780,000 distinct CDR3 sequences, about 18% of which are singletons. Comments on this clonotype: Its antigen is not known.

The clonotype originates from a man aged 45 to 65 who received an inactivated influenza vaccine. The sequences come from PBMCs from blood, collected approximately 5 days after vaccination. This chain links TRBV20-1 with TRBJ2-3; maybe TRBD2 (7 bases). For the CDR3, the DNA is TGCAGTGGAAAGGGGGGGCCTACGCAGTATTTT. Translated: CSGKGGPTQYF.